This T cell receptor (beta chain) was recovered during a study of blood T cell repertoires in COVID-19. Germline V gene data show CDR1 as LGHDT and CDR2 as YNNKEL (reference sequence). The CDR3 runs 11 residues. The V end was cut by 6 bases, the J end by 6 bases, with 9 bases between. The protocol was immunoSEQ multiplex PCR, while the TCRdb copy is restricted to in-frame clones and leaves out a portion. The data hold 130,000 or so clones, with roughly three quarters observed a single time. J is TRBJ2-7 and V is TRBV3-1 (or the pseudogene TRBV3-2), with a tentative D call TRBD2 (5 bases). The sequencing sample was made of peripheral blood. This receptor was taken from a human donor in a cohort sampled during active COVID-19. This CDR3 reads CASRQAGEQYF. CDR3 nucleotide sequence: TGTGCCAGCAGGCAGGCGGGCGAGCAGTACTTC.